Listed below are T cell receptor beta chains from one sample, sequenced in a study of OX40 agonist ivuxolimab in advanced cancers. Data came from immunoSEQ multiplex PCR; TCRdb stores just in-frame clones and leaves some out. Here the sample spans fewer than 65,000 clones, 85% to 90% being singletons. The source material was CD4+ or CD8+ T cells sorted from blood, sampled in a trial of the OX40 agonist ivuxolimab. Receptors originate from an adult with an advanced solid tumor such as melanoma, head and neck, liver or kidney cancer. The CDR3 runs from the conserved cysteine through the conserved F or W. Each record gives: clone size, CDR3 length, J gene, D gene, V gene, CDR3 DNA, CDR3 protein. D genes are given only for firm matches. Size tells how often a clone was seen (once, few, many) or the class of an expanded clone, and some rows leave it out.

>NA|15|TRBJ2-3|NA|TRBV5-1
TGCGCCAGCAGCTTGGGAACGGGAGTCACAGATACGCAGTATTTT
CASSLGTGVTDTQYF
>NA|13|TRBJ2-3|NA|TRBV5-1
TGCGCCAGCACACCAACAAACACAGATACGCAGTATTTT
CASTPTNTDTQYF
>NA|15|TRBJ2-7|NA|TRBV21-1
TGTGCCAGCACCCAAAGAAAGGGGTTGAGCTACGAGCAGTACTTC
CASTQRKGLSYEQYF
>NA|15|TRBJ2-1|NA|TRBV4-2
TGTGCCAGCAGCCAGGGGGAGACCCGAAACAATGAGCAGTTCTTC
CASSQGETRNNEQFF
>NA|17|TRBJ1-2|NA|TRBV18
TGTGCCAGCTCACCCGGAGGAGCGGGCGCTCTTAGCTATGGCTACACCTTC
CASSPGGAGALSYGYTF
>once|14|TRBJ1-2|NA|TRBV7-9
TGTGCCAGCAGCCGGGACACCCGAATCTATGGCTACACCTTC
CASSRDTRIYGYTF
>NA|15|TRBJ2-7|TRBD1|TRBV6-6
TGTGCCAGCATTGCCGACAGGGTGGCCCTCTACGAGCAGTACTTC
CASIADRVALYEQYF
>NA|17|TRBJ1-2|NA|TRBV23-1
TGCGCCAGCAGTCATCCGAACCGTCCCACTATGGACTATGGCTACACCTTC
CASSHPNRPTMDYGYTF
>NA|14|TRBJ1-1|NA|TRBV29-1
TGCAGCGTTGAGAGGGGGGTCGGGAACACTGAAGCTTTCTTT
CSVERGVGNTEAFF
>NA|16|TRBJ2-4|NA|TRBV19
TGTGCCAGTAGTATAGGCCGCAGGTCAGCCAAAAACATTCAGTACTTC
CASSIGRRSAKNIQYF
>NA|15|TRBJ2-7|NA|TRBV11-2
TGTGCCAGCAGCACCTCGACAGGTTTCTCCTACGAGCAGTACTTC
CASSTSTGFSYEQYF
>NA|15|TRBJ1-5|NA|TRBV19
TGTGCCAGTAGTCTATTCAGGGTGCGCAATCAGCCCCAGCATTTT
CASSLFRVRNQPQHF
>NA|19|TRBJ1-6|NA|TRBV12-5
TGTGCTAGTGACTACTTTCACCCCGGACCGGGGGGGATTAATTCACCCCTCCACTTT
CASDYFHPGPGGINSPLHF
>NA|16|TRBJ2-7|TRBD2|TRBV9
TGTGCCAGCAGCGTCCTGGGACTAGCGAGCTCCTACGAGCAGTACTTC
CASSVLGLASSYEQYF
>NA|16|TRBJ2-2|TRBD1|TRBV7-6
TGTGCCAGCAGCTTACGGACAGGGATGGACACCGGGGAGCTGTTTTTT
CASSLRTGMDTGELFF
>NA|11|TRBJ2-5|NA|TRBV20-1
TGCAGTGCTAGTAGGCAAGAGACCCAGTACTTC
CSASRQETQYF
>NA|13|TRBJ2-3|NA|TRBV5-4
TGTGCCAGCAGCCCCTACGACACAGATACGCAGTATTTT
CASSPYDTDTQYF
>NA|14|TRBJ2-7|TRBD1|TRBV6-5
TGTGCCAGCAGTCTACGGACAGGGAGAGGCGAGCAGTACTTC
CASSLRTGRGEQYF
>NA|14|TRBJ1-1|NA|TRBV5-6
TGTGCCAGCAGCTTGGGCATGACAGTCACTGAAGCTTTCTTT
CASSLGMTVTEAFF
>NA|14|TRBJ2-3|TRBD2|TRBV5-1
TGCGCCAGCAGCTTGGGACTAGCGGGAAATACGCAGTATTTT
CASSLGLAGNTQYF
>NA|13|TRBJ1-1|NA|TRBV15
TGTGCCACCAGCAGAGATCACGGCAGAGAAGCTTTCTTT
CATSRDHGREAFF
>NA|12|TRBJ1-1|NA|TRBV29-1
TGCAGCGGGGGTTCCATGAACACTGAAGCTTTCTTT
CSGGSMNTEAFF
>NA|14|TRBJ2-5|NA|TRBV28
TGTGCCAGCAGCACCGGGGGGCTCCAAGAGACCCAGTACTTC
CASSTGGLQETQYF
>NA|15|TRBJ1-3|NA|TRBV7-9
TGTGCCAGCAGCTTAGCCGGGGGCGAAGGAAACACCATATATTTT
CASSLAGGEGNTIYF
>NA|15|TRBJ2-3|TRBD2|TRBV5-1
TGCGCCAGCAGCCCAGCGGGGGCCATCACAGATACGCAGTATTTT
CASSPAGAITDTQYF
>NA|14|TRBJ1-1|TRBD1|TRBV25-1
TGTGCCAGCAGTGAGGACAGGGGGTGGGTTGAAGCTTTCTTT
CASSEDRGWVEAFF
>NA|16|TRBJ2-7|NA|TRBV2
TGTGCCAGCAGTGACCCTCACATATCGAGCTCCTACGAGCAGTACTTC
CASSDPHISSSYEQYF
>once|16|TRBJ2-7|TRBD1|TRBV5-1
TGCGCCAGCAGCTTGGGACAGGGGGCCCTTTCCTACGAGCAGTACTTC
CASSLGQGALSYEQYF
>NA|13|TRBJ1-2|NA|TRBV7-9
TGTGCCAGCAGCTTTCCCCCTAGCTATGGCTACACCTTC
CASSFPPSYGYTF
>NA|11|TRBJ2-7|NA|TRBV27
TGTGCCAGCAGATGGGGCGGCGAGCAGTACTTC
CASRWGGEQYF
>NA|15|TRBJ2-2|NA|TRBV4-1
TGCGCCAGCAGCCAAGCAGTCTTACCGGGCGGGGAGCTGTTTTTT
CASSQAVLPGGELFF
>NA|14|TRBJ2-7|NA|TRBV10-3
TGTGCCATCAGTGAGCCAGGGGAAACCGACGAGCAGTACTTC
CAISEPGETDEQYF
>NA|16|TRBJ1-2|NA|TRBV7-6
TGTGCCAGCAGCTCCTATAAGGGGGTGAAAGGCTATGGCTACACCTTC
CASSSYKGVKGYGYTF
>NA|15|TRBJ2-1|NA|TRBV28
TGTGCCAGTCAAGTACGACAGCTATCCTACAATGAGCAGTTCTTC
CASQVRQLSYNEQFF
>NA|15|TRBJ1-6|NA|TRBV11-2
TGTGCCAGCAGCTTAGTACGGGGTGGGAGTTCACCCCTCCACTTT
CASSLVRGGSSPLHF
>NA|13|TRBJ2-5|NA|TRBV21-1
TGTGCCAAGAATTGGGGGATGAAGAAGACCCAGTACTTC
CAKNWGMKKTQYF
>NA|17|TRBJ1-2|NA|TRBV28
TGTGCCAGCAGCCCCCCTAGGGACGGACGAGATAACTATGGCTACACCTTC
CASSPPRDGRDNYGYTF
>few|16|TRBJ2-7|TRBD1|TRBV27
TGTGCCAGCAGTTCCCCCGGGACAGGGGTAAAATACGAGCAGTACTTC
CASSSPGTGVKYEQYF
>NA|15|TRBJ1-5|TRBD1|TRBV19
TGTGCCAGTAGGGACAGGGGGGCTAGCAATCAGCCCCAGCATTTT
CASRDRGASNQPQHF
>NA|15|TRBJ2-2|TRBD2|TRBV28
TGTGCCAGCAGTGGGACTAGCGGGAGTTCCGGGGAGCTGTTTTTT
CASSGTSGSSGELFF
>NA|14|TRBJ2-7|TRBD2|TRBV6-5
TGTGCCAGCAGACGTAGCGGGACACCCTACGAGCAGTACTTC
CASRRSGTPYEQYF
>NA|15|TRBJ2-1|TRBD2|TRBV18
TGTGCCAGCTCTCCGGGACTAGCGGGAGTCAATGAGCAGTTCTTC
CASSPGLAGVNEQFF
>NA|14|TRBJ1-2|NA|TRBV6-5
TGTGCCAGCAGAAGGGACCCCTCTAACTATGGCTACACCTTC
CASRRDPSNYGYTF
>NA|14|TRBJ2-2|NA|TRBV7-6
TGTGCCAGCAGCTTAGAGGGGTGGACCGGGGAGCTGTTTTTT
CASSLEGWTGELFF
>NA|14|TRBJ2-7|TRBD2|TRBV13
TGTGCCAGCAGGACTAGCGGGAGGTCCTACGAGCAGTACTTC
CASRTSGRSYEQYF
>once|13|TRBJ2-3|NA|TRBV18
TGTGCCAGCTCACCACCAACAGTCGATACGCAGTATTTT
CASSPPTVDTQYF
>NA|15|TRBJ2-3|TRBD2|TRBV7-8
TGTGCCAGCAGCACCCAACTAGCGGGGAAAGATACGCAGTATTTT
CASSTQLAGKDTQYF
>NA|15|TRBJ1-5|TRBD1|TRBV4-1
TGCGCCAGCAGCCAAGATGGGCAGGGGGGGCAGCCCCAGCATTTT
CASSQDGQGGQPQHF
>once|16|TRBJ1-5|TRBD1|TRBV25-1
TGTGCCAGCAGTGAATCGGGGACAGGGGGCGGGCAGCCCCAGCATTTT
CASSESGTGGGQPQHF
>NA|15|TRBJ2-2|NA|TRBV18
TGTGCCAGCTCACCTCCCAGTACCTACACCGGGGAGCTGTTTTTT
CASSPPSTYTGELFF